The rows below give T cell receptor beta chains drawn from one sample of a study of PD-1 blockade in classical Hodgkin lymphoma. The table came from immunoSEQ multiplex PCR; TCRdb's copy has only in-frame clones and leaves some out. Of 10,000 to 15,000 clones in the sample, roughly 84% were seen once. The specimen comprised peripheral blood mononuclear cells (PBMCs), sampled at baseline. These receptors were taken from a human donor with classical Hodgkin lymphoma. CDR3s include the opening cysteine and the closing phenylalanine or tryptophan. A D gene is named only where the DNA matches it firmly. Clone sizes are given selectively: once, few, many, or a class where the clone is expanded.

TRBJ1-1,NA,TRBV30,NA,TGTGCCTGGAGGTTGTACACCTGGGGGCCGCGCCCTGAAGCTTTCTTT,CAWRLYTWGPRPEAFF
TRBJ1-1,TRBD1,TRBV19,NA,TGTGCCAGTACCTCAACCGGACAGGGGTGGACTGAAGCTTTCTTT,CASTSTGQGWTEAFF
TRBJ1-3,NA,TRBV11-3,NA,TGTGCCAGCAGCTTACCCCGGGACAACTCTGGAAACACCATATATTTT,CASSLPRDNSGNTIYF
TRBJ1-2,TRBD1,TRBV19,once,TGTGCCAGTAGCCTGGGGACAGGGGCTGACTATGGCTACACCTTC,CASSLGTGADYGYTF
TRBJ1-1,TRBD1,TRBV6-5,NA,TGTGCCAGCAGTTACACGACAGGGATGAACACTGAAGCTTTCTTT,CASSYTTGMNTEAFF
TRBJ2-5,TRBD1,TRBV29-1,NA,TGCAGCGTCGCCCGGGACAGGGAACAAGAGACCCAGTACTTC,CSVARDREQETQYF
TRBJ1-3,NA,TRBV19,few,TGTGCCAGCACGCCTGACACGGGGTACTCTGGAAACACCATATATTTT,CASTPDTGYSGNTIYF
TRBJ2-1,TRBD2,TRBV7-2,NA,TGTGCCAGCAGCTCCGGCCGAAGCACTAGCGGGAGGGTTAATGAGCAGTTCTTC,CASSSGRSTSGRVNEQFF
TRBJ1-1,NA,TRBV10-3,NA,TGTGCCATCAGTGAGTCGGGCACTGTGGGGGCTTTCTTT,CAISESGTVGAFF
TRBJ1-6,NA,TRBV4-2,NA,TGTGCCAGCAGCCAAGACAACAGGGCCATCAATTCACCCCTCCACTTT,CASSQDNRAINSPLHF
TRBJ1-2,NA,TRBV4-3,NA,TGCGCCAGCAGCCAAGATAGGGGGGGCACTCGGACAGCTAACTATGGCTACACCTTC,CASSQDRGGTRTANYGYTF
TRBJ2-6,NA,TRBV28,NA,TGTGCCAGCAGTTTCGGGGACGGTGGTTCTGGGGCCAACGTCCTGACTTTC,CASSFGDGGSGANVLTF
TRBJ1-2,TRBD1,TRBV5-4,few,TGTGCCAGCAGCTTGGGGGACAGGGCCTATGGCTACACCTTC,CASSLGDRAYGYTF
TRBJ2-7,TRBD2,TRBV4-2,NA,TGTGCCAGCAGCCATGGGACTAACTACGAGCAGTACTTC,CASSHGTNYEQYF
TRBJ2-2,TRBD1,TRBV29-1,NA,TGCAGCGTTGACGGGACAGCGAACACCGGGGAGCTGTTTTTT,CSVDGTANTGELFF
TRBJ2-5,NA,TRBV5-1,NA,TGCGCCAGCAGCTTGCTCCGGCACAATTATCGGGAGACCCAGTACTTC,CASSLLRHNYRETQYF
TRBJ2-7,TRBD2,TRBV4-3,NA,TGCGCCAGCAGCCTAAGTTCAGCCGCCGGGACTAGGAACTTC,CASSLSSAAGTRNF
TRBJ2-2,NA,TRBV9,NA,TGTGCCAGCAGCGTAAGAGGGATGAGCACCGGGGAGCTGTTTTTT,CASSVRGMSTGELFF
TRBJ2-2,TRBD1,TRBV19,few,TGTGCCAGTAGTATGACAGGGCTTTCGAACACCGGGGAGCTGTTTTTT,CASSMTGLSNTGELFF
TRBJ1-5,NA,TRBV6-8,NA,TGTGCCAGCAGCTCCCCCGGGGGGGTCCCGGGGTTAGGTAGCAATCAGCCCCAGCATTTT,CASSSPGGVPGLGSNQPQHF